This TCR beta chain appears in the sequencing data of a study of cytomegalovirus exposure and HLA in healthy donors. A note on this clone: The antigen is unknown.

Study results and caveats: The study listed some 160 cytomegalovirus-associated TCR beta chains.

Primers included in the PCR were 60 Vbeta and 13 Jbeta primers. Original methodology: Unique TCR beta chains totaled some 80 million in a later count, with around 12 million of them shared. Here immunoSEQ multiplex PCR was the method, and the copy in TCRdb shows in-frame clones only, minus some. D and trimming come from the DNA, and the V and J calls and clone size come from that table. The sample includes under 110,000 clones, approximately 80% of them seen just once. This TCR was sampled from a man aged 50 to 60 in good health and CMV-seronegative. Sequencing was performed on PBMCs.

CDR3 nucleotides: TGCAGCGCTGAGGGTAACTATGGCTACACCTTC. Amino acid sequence: CSAEGNYGYTF. The chain recombines TRBV20-1 with TRBJ1-2; D remains ambiguous. The CDR3 is 11 residues long. Germline V CDR1 and CDR2: DFQATT, SNEGSKA (reference sequence).